This TCR beta chain originates from a study of T cell changes during pregnancy in multiple sclerosis. V was shortened by 0 bases and J by 4 bases, with 13 bases between the two germline ends. This CDR3 contains 15 residues. Germline V gene sequence: CDR1 SGDLS, CDR2 YYNGEE. The method was immunoSEQ multiplex PCR; TCRdb's version includes in-frame clones alone and lacks a portion of them. The table has roughly 54,000 clones, 80% to 95% seen once; the top ten hold approximately 0.64%. The V gene is TRBV9, the J gene TRBJ1-1; D is possibly TRBD1 (5 bases). The source of this sequence is a female donor with multiple sclerosis, enrolled in a pregnancy study. This sample comprised CD4+ T cells from peripheral blood mononuclear cells, obtained after pregnancy. CDR3 nucleotides: TGTGCCAGCAGCGTAGGCCTTTCGGGGGGCACTGAAGCTTTCTTT. This encodes CASSVGLSGGTEAFF.